This TCR beta chain was retrieved from a study of control samples from healthy donors and cancer patients. Losses at the gene ends were 7 bases for V and 4 bases for J; bases not matched to a gene: 1. This CDR3 region has 12 residues. Germline loops: CDR1 SGHRS, CDR2 YFSETQ. This table comes from immunoSEQ multiplex PCR, and its TCRdb copy is limited to in-frame clones, with some not included. The sample gives 150,000 or so clones, 94% of which show up once; 5.7% is in the top ten. The specimen was blood. The sequence derives from a middle-aged man in good health. The rearrangement joins TRBV5-1 to TRBJ2-1; 8 positions match TRBD1. CDR3 loop: CASGTGYNEQFF. The CDR3 DNA sequence: TGCGCCAGCGGGACAGGATACAATGAGCAGTTCTTC.